These 18 T cell receptor beta chains were sequenced from one sample in a study of CD8+ T cells in alopecia areata. cDNA reverse transcribed from extracted RNA served as the sequencing template. Clones were read by immunoSEQ multiplex PCR, and TCRdb kept only the in-frame ones, dropping some. The table shows around 250,000 clones, with 67% occurring only once. Here the sequenced sample was CD4+ T cells sorted from blood, taken at week 0. Receptors were obtained from a human donor with alopecia areata.

The gene calls are TRBV7-6 and TRBJ1-2; D may be TRBD1 (5 bases). This CDR3 is built from 13 residues. V lost 0 bases and J 9 bases, leaving 11 bases between the germline ends. Germline CDR1 reads SGHVS; CDR2 reads FNYEAQ. The DNA for the CDR3 is TGTGCCAGCAGCTTAGCGGCAGGGATAAGCTACACCTTC. Protein: CASSLAAGISYTF.

The chain combines TRBV19 with TRBJ2-7, with 10 bases matching TRBD2. After removal of 5 bases from V and 4 bases from J, the junction contained 11 bases not matched to a gene. The CDR3 runs 16 residues. Germline V lookup: CDR1 LNHDA, CDR2 SQIVND (reference sequence). In nucleotides, the CDR3 is TGTGCCAGTAGTGCGATAACCGGACTAGCGGTGTACGAGCAGTACTTC. Translating gives CASSAITGLAVYEQYF. Drawing the rest from reference TRBV19 and TRBJ2-7, the complete variable domain is DGGITQSPKYLFRKEGQNVTLSCEQNLNHDAMYWYRQDPGQGLRLIYYSQIVNDFQKGDIAEGYSVSREKKESFPLTVTSAQKNPTAFYLCASSAITGLAVYEQYFGPGTRLTVT.

This clone was counted a few times. The rearrangement uses TRBV29-1 and TRBJ2-5; D perhaps matches TRBD2 (5 bases). Trimming took 5 bases from V and 2 from J, leaving 12 bases between them. This CDR3 has 13 residues. CDR1 and CDR2 (germline): SQVTM, ANQGSEA. CDR3 loop: CSVSAGRQETQYF. CDR3 sequence (DNA): TGCAGCGTTTCGGCGGGCAGACAAGAGACCCAGTACTTC.

This clone occurred a few times. The chain uses TRBV29-1 and TRBJ1-1; the D is unclear. Trimming took 3 bases from V and 0 from J, leaving 8 bases between them. Germline lookup yields CDR1 SQVTM and CDR2 ANQGSEA. The CDR3 length is 13 residues. The CDR3 protein is CSVDVQMNTEAFF. The CDR3 DNA is TGCAGCGTTGACGTACAGATGAACACTGAAGCTTTCTTT.

This clone was recorded a few times. CDR3 amino acids: CASSLTGDRAEKLFF. CDR3 DNA sequence: TGTGCCAGCAGCTTAACCGGGGACAGGGCTGAAAAACTGTTTTTT. The gene calls are TRBV7-3 and TRBJ1-4; 9 bases line up with TRBD1. Per the germline V gene, CDR1 is SGHTA and CDR2 is FQGTGA. V was clipped by 0 bases and J by 7 bases; unmatched bases: 3. The CDR3 sequence is 15 residues long.

This clone was seen a few times. Germline and junction disagree at one end, which may indicate a read error. The chain has TRBV7-6 and TRBJ2-5, with 7 nucleotides matching TRBD2. This CDR3 has 12 residues. CDR1 and CDR2 from the germline V gene are SGHVS and FNYEAQ. The CDR3 DNA reads as TGTGCCAGCAGCGGGGGTAGCGGGCCCGGGGACTTC. This translates into CASSGGSGPGDF.

V usage is TRBV4-3 and J usage is TRBJ2-1, with 13 bases aligning to TRBD2. Germline loops: CDR1 LGHNA, CDR2 YSLEER. With 3 bases clipped from V and 7 bases from J, the junction kept 3 bases outside the gene matches. This CDR3 comprises 15 residues. The CDR3 DNA reads TGCGCCAGCAGCCAGACTAGCGGGGGGCCAAATGAGCAGTTCTTC. It translates to CASSQTSGGPNEQFF.

This clone was seen more than once but under ten times. The V gene is TRBV10-3, the J gene TRBJ1-6; no clear D gene. V gave up 10 bases and J gave up 8 bases, with 12 bases separating them. Germline-derived CDR1 and CDR2 are ENHRY and SYGVKD. The CDR3 consists of 12 residues. Written as DNA, the CDR3 is TGTGCCACCGCCCTGGGTGATTCACCCCTCCACTTT. This codes for CATALGDSPLHF.

This clone appeared a few times. The J gene is TRBJ2-4, the V gene TRBV19, with 9 bases identical to TRBD1. After removal of 10 bases from V and 2 bases from J, the junction contained 9 bases not matched to a gene. The CDR3 has 15 residues. The germline CDR1 and CDR2 sequences are LNHDA and SQIVND (reference sequence). The CDR3 DNA sequence: TGTGCCACCAGCCGGGACAGGGTCACCAAAAACATTCAGTACTTC. Amino acid sequence: CATSRDRVTKNIQYF.

The V and J genes are TRBV7-2 and TRBJ2-2; D uncertain. Trimming took off 2 bases at V and 6 bases at J, with 13 bases between the two ends. Germline V gives CDR1 SGHTA, CDR2 FQGNSA. This CDR3 has 15 amino acids. The CDR3 DNA reads TGTGCCAGCAGCTTAACTGATAACCCGGCCGGGGAGCTGTTTTTT. Translation gives CASSLTDNPAGELFF.

The chain carries TRBV7-2 and TRBJ1-2; 7 bases map to TRBD1. The CDR3 has 14 amino acids. The V and J ends lost 0 bases and 7 bases, in that order; junction bases with no gene match: 5. From germline, CDR1 is SGHTA and CDR2 FQGNSA. The CDR3: CASSLALPGGGYTF. CDR3 in DNA: TGTGCCAGCAGCTTAGCCTTGCCAGGGGGTGGCTACACCTTC.

The chain uses TRBV4-2 and TRBJ2-2; D gene ambiguous. The ends were cut back, 2 bases at V and 3 bases at J, with 4 bases in the middle. The CDR3 has 13 residues. The germline CDR1 and CDR2 sequences are LGHNA and YNFKEQ. The CDR3 loop is CASSQWDTGELFF. CDR3 in DNA: TGTGCCAGCAGCCAATGGGACACCGGGGAGCTGTTTTTT.

The chain couples TRBV7-9 to TRBJ2-5; D remains ambiguous. Trimming took 5 bases from V and 2 from J, leaving 3 bases between them. Germline CDR1 SEHNR, CDR2 FQNEAQ (reference sequence). The CDR3 sequence is 11 residues long. The CDR3 is CASSGQETQYF. The DNA of the CDR3 is TGTGCCAGCAGCGGACAAGAGACCCAGTACTTC.

Only a few counts were recorded for this clone. This chain joins TRBV4-2 and TRBJ2-7; 7 positions match TRBD1. The CDR3 contains 15 residues. Germline assignment: CDR1 LGHNA and CDR2 YNFKEQ. Losses at the gene ends were 2 bases for V and 4 bases for J; bases not matched to a gene: 8. The CDR3 coding sequence is TGTGCCAGCAGCCAACAGACCGGGACAGAATACGAGCAGTACTTC. This gives the protein CASSQQTGTEYEQYF.

The rearrangement joins TRBV5-1 to TRBJ2-7, with 7 bases matching TRBD1. The germline gives CDR1 SGHRS, CDR2 YFSETQ. V lost 1 base and J lost 5; bases outside the gene matches: 12. The CDR3 contains 16 residues. The DNA for the CDR3 is TGCGCCAGCAGCTTGACCTCGCTCCGACAGGGACACGAGCAGTACTTC. Translated: CASSLTSLRQGHEQYF.

V gene TRBV30 combines with J gene TRBJ2-3, with 7 bases matching TRBD2. Germline V lookup: CDR1 GTSNPN, CDR2 SVGIG (reference sequence). V was clipped by 0 bases and J by 1 base; unmatched bases: 4. The CDR3 extends over 15 amino acids. CDR3: CAWSVSAGRTDTQYF. The CDR3 coding sequence is TGTGCCTGGAGTGTATCAGCGGGGCGCACAGATACGCAGTATTTT.

The V call is TRBV18, the J call TRBJ2-7; D unresolved. Germline V lookup: CDR1 KGHSH, CDR2 LQKENI. The CDR3 is made up of 15 amino acids. The ends were cut back, 0 bases at V and 0 bases at J, with 9 bases in the middle. The CDR3 DNA follows: TGTGCCAGCTCACCACCGCAAAGGTCCTCCTACGAGCAGTACTTC. As protein: CASSPPQRSSYEQYF.

This clone has only a few counts. This chain's CDR3 is CSVATSGVHTGELFF. CDR3 DNA: TGCAGCGTTGCGACTAGCGGGGTACACACCGGGGAGCTGTTTTTT. The chain is built from TRBV29-1 and TRBJ2-2, with 11 bases that match TRBD2. The CDR3 has 15 amino acids. Per germline, CDR1 SQVTM and CDR2 ANQGSEA. Trimming took 4 bases from V and 3 from J; bases not matched to a gene: 4.